This T cell receptor beta chain stems from a study of blood T cell repertoires in COVID-19. Study overall: PBMCs, B-cell-depleted T cells, or T cells provided the cDNA or gDNA that made up the material.

V dropped 0 bases and J dropped 3 bases, with 9 bases sitting between them. The V gene's germline CDR1 is SGHKS and CDR2 YYEKEE (reference sequence). The length of the CDR3 is 14 residues. Measured with immunoSEQ multiplex PCR; TCRdb has only the in-frame clones, and not every one. The sample lists more than 200,000 clones, nearly 90% seen once, with 10% to 13% in the top ten. This chain uses TRBV5-5 with TRBJ1-2; D remains unclear. The receptor's source is a man aged 25 to 40 who had recovered from COVID-19. The sample taken for sequencing was PBMCs or T cells enriched from blood (not recorded which). For the CDR3, the DNA is TGTGCCAGCAGCTTGGTGAGGAGTTACTATGGCTACACCTTC. This gives the protein CASSLVRSYYGYTF.